A selection of T cell receptor beta chains follows, all from one sample in a study of T-cell reconstitution after alpha-beta-depleted transplantation in children. In TCRdb, the PCR reads were re-called with MiXCR into one record per CDR3 protein. The sample shows hundreds of thousands of distinct CDR3 sequences, around 16% of them seen only once. The sequencing used PBMCs from the stem cell graft donor, collected from the stem cell graft. The origin of the receptors is a human donor who donated a stem cell graft to a child with acute myeloid leukemia. Both conserved end residues are part of each CDR3. A D gene is named only where the DNA matches it firmly. The size field is filled for only some rows; it gives once, few, many or a size class.

clone size	V gene	J gene	D gene	CDR3 DNA	CDR3 protein
NA	TRBV15	TRBJ1-3	TRBD1	TGTGCCACTACGCGGGACAGGCGCTCTGGAAACACCATATATTTT	CATTRDRRSGNTIYF
many	TRBV7-2	TRBJ2-3	TRBD2	TGTGCCAGCAGCTTACGAGGGCGGGGGAGCACAGATACGCAGTATTTT	CASSLRGRGSTDTQYF
many	TRBV12-3/TRBV12-4	TRBJ1-5	NA	TGTGCCAGCAGTCATACAGGGAGTAGCAATCAGCCCCAGCATTTT	CASSHTGSSNQPQHF
few	TRBV7-2	TRBJ1-1	NA	TGTGCCAGCAGCTTAGGTTTGAAGGGTGAAGCTTTCTTT	CASSLGLKGEAFF
NA	TRBV9	TRBJ1-5	NA	TGTGCCAGCAACTCCGGGGTTGGGCCCCAGCATTTT	CASNSGVGPQHF
NA	TRBV7-2	TRBJ2-2	NA	TGTGCCAGCAGCTTATCTGGGGCAGGCACCGGGGAGCTGTTTTTT	CASSLSGAGTGELFF
few	TRBV5-1	TRBJ2-3	NA	TGCGCCAGCAGCTTGGGCTGGCAGAGCACAGATACGCAGTATTTT	CASSLGWQSTDTQYF
many	TRBV6-1	TRBJ1-1	NA	TGTGCCAGCACCCTAACGGGTGGGGCAGAAGCTTTCTTT	CASTLTGGAEAFF
many	TRBV6-1	TRBJ1-2	NA	TGTGCCAGCTACGCTATAGGGGGGACTAACTATGGCTACACCTTC	CASYAIGGTNYGYTF
few	TRBV5-1	TRBJ2-6	NA	TGCGCCAGCAGCCCGGCGGGGACTGGGGCCAACGTCCTGACTTTC	CASSPAGTGANVLTF
NA	TRBV7-2	TRBJ2-3	TRBD2	TGTGCCAGCAGTAGCGGGGGACGCCCAGATACGCAGTATTTT	CASSSGGRPDTQYF
many	TRBV24-1	TRBJ2-1	NA	TGTGCCACCGGCCTTGGCTCCTACAATGAGCAGTTCTTC	CATGLGSYNEQFF
NA	TRBV20-1	TRBJ2-5	NA	TGCAGTGCAGCGGCTCAAGAGACCCAGTACTTC	CSAAAQETQYF
few	TRBV28	TRBJ2-1	TRBD1	TGTGCCAGCAATGGAAGAGACAGGGCCTTTTACAATGAGCAGTTCTTC	CASNGRDRAFYNEQFF
many	TRBV29-1	TRBJ1-2	NA	TGCAGCGTTGAATTTTCGAGCTATGGCTACACCTTC	CSVEFSSYGYTF
NA	TRBV4-1	TRBJ2-6	NA	TGCGCCAGCAGCCAAGAAATGAGTATACCTGGGGCCAACGTCCTGACTTTC	CASSQEMSIPGANVLTF
many	TRBV20-1	TRBJ2-1	TRBD2	TGCAGTGCTAGTAGCGGGACTGGCTCCTACAATGAGCAGTTCTTC	CSASSGTGSYNEQFF
many	TRBV10-3	TRBJ1-5	TRBD1	TGTGCCACCAGGCAGGGGGCCGACAATCAGCCCCAGCATTTT	CATRQGADNQPQHF
NA	TRBV20-1	TRBJ1-5	NA	TGCAGTGCTAGATGGGGAGGCAATCAGCCCCAGCATTTT	CSARWGGNQPQHF
NA	TRBV10-3	TRBJ2-2	NA	TGTGCCATCAGTGAGCCCAATGCCGGGGAGCTGTTTTTT	CAISEPNAGELFF
many	TRBV20-1	TRBJ2-2	NA	TGCAGTGCTGTTGGACACGTGAACACCGGGGAGCTGTTTTTT	CSAVGHVNTGELFF
once	TRBV11-2	TRBJ1-4	TRBD1	TGTGCCAGCAGCTTCAGGGGGGACTCTGCCCCTGAAAAACTGTTTTTT	CASSFRGDSAPEKLFF
NA	TRBV5-1	TRBJ2-1	NA	TGCGCCAGCAGCTTGGACCCGGGCCCCTCCAATGAGCAGTTCTTC	CASSLDPGPSNEQFF
many	TRBV6-5	TRBJ2-2	NA	TGTGCCAGCAGTTACTCGATGCAGGGGTACACCGGGGAGCTGTTTTTT	CASSYSMQGYTGELFF
NA	TRBV6-2/TRBV6-3	TRBJ1-1	TRBD1	TGTGCCAGCGGCATCACAGGGGCTCTCACTCTCTCCGGAGGAACTGAAGCTTTCTTT	CASGITGALTLSGGTEAFF
NA	TRBV11-2	TRBJ2-3	TRBD2	TGTGCCAGCAGCCGCAGGGGGCTAGCGGGGGGGAGCAACACAGATACGCAGTATTTT	CASSRRGLAGGSNTDTQYF
NA	TRBV28	TRBJ1-5	NA	TGTGCCAGCAGTTTGGAAACGGGGGGTTGGGCTAGCAATCAGCCCCAGCATTTT	CASSLETGGWASNQPQHF
many	TRBV5-1	TRBJ2-3	NA	TGCGCCAGCAGGGAACCGAGGAGCACAGATACGCAGTATTTT	CASREPRSTDTQYF
NA	TRBV20-1	TRBJ1-1	NA	TGCAGTGCTCCCGAGCGAAGAGCTGAAGCTTTCTTT	CSAPERRAEAFF
few	TRBV12-3/TRBV12-4	TRBJ2-2	TRBD1	TGTGCCAGCAGCCCGACAGGGTTCACCGGGGAGCTGTTTTTT	CASSPTGFTGELFF
many	TRBV7-2	TRBJ2-1	TRBD2	TGTGCCAGCAGCTCAGTGACTAGCGGAAACAATGAGCAGTTCTTC	CASSSVTSGNNEQFF
NA	TRBV6-4	TRBJ2-1	NA	TGTGCCAGCAGTGTCGCACAGTCGTACAATGAGCAGTTCTTC	CASSVAQSYNEQFF
NA	TRBV7-9	TRBJ1-1	NA	TGTGCCAGCAGCTTATTCGGGACAAACACTGAAGCTTTCTTT	CASSLFGTNTEAFF
NA	TRBV5-5	TRBJ2-5	TRBD1	TGTGCCAGCAGGACAGGGGGCAGGCAAGAGACCCAGTACTTC	CASRTGGRQETQYF
many	TRBV20-1	TRBJ1-1	TRBD1	TGCAGTGCTGCTCGGGACAGTGAAGCTTTCTTT	CSAARDSEAFF
NA	TRBV6-4	TRBJ1-1	NA	TGTGCCAGCAGGGTGAGCTCGACTGAAGCTTTCTTT	CASRVSSTEAFF
many	TRBV12-3/TRBV12-4	TRBJ2-7	TRBD1	TGTGCCAGCAGTCCAGGACAGGGTCCCACCTACGAGCAGTACTTC	CASSPGQGPTYEQYF
NA	TRBV28	TRBJ1-5	NA	TGTGCCAGCAGTTTATACAGGGACGGCAATCAGCCCCAGCATTTT	CASSLYRDGNQPQHF
few	TRBV4-3	TRBJ2-7	NA	TGCGCCAGCAGCCCCGCGGCCGGATTGGCCTACGAGCAGTACTTC	CASSPAAGLAYEQYF
NA	TRBV7-9	TRBJ2-5	NA	TGTGCCAGCCACGAGGGGGAAAAGACCCAGTACTTC	CASHEGEKTQYF
NA	TRBV7-9	TRBJ2-1	NA	TGTGCCAGCAGCTCCCAGACGTACAATGAGCAGTTCTTC	CASSSQTYNEQFF
many	TRBV20-1	TRBJ2-5	TRBD1	TGCAGTGCTCTAACCGGGACAGGACAAGAGACCCAGTACTTC	CSALTGTGQETQYF
NA	TRBV5-1	TRBJ1-1	NA	TGCGCCAGCAGCTTGGGCATGGGGGTCGCTGAAGCTTTCTTT	CASSLGMGVAEAFF
many	TRBV5-6	TRBJ2-1	TRBD1	TGTGCCAGCAGCTTTTGGGACAGGGACTACAATGAGCAGTTCTTC	CASSFWDRDYNEQFF
NA	TRBV7-9	TRBJ1-1	NA	TGTGCCAGCAGCTTTGGGGGCGCGGGCACTGAAGCTTTCTTT	CASSFGGAGTEAFF
NA	TRBV4-2	TRBJ1-5	NA	TGTGCCAGCAGCATCAGGTATCAGCCCCAGCATTTT	CASSIRYQPQHF
few	TRBV20-1	TRBJ2-7	NA	TGCAGTGCTCGGACAGTTGGGCACTCCTACGAGCAGTACTTC	CSARTVGHSYEQYF
many	TRBV6-1	TRBJ2-1	TRBD1	TGTGCCAGCAGCTCCGGACAGGCGAGCTCCTACAATGAGCAGTTCTTC	CASSSGQASSYNEQFF
NA	TRBV9	TRBJ1-2	TRBD1	TGTGCCAGCAGCGTAGATGGACAGGATTGCTATGGCTACACCTTC	CASSVDGQDCYGYTF
many	TRBV15	TRBJ2-7	TRBD1	TGTGCCACCAGCATCGGACAGGGATCCTACGAGCAGTACTTC	CATSIGQGSYEQYF
many	TRBV5-1	TRBJ2-1	TRBD1	TGCGCCAGCAGCTTGGATCCGGGACAGGGTTACTATGAGCAGTTCTTC	CASSLDPGQGYYEQFF
many	TRBV20-1	TRBJ2-1	NA	TGCAGTGCGAAACGGGGAGGAGCGTCCTACAATGAGCAGTTCTTC	CSAKRGGASYNEQFF
many	TRBV29-1	TRBJ2-1	NA	TGCAGCGTTGAAAGGGGCGGGCAGGGCGCGTTCTTC	CSVERGGQGAFF
NA	TRBV6-1	TRBJ1-1	NA	TGTGCCAGCAGTGATGGAGGAAACACTGAAGCTTTCTTT	CASSDGGNTEAFF
few	TRBV12-3/TRBV12-4	TRBJ2-5	NA	TGTGCCAGCAGCCAAGGAAAGAAGACCCAGTACTTC	CASSQGKKTQYF
NA	TRBV5-1	TRBJ2-7	NA	TGCGCCAGCAGCCTAGCTTCGTTGGACGAGCAGTACTTC	CASSLASLDEQYF
few	TRBV6-1	TRBJ1-5	TRBD1	TGTGCCAGCAGACTGACAGGGGCGAGGCAGCCCCAGCATTTT	CASRLTGARQPQHF